This T cell receptor beta chain stems from a study of cytomegalovirus exposure and HLA in healthy donors. Broader study findings: Later analysis found that TCR beta chains associated with HLA were more clonally expanded than other, equally common chains. A later analysis linked a missense DCLRE1C variant to TCR beta V- and J-gene trimming. According to the study, roughly 160 TCR beta chains were cytomegalovirus-associated.

Germline values: CDR1 MNHEY, CDR2 SMNVEV (reference sequence). The CDR3 has 15 amino acids. Trimming at V came to 2 bases and at J to 6 bases, leaving 4 bases not matched to a gene. Primers: 60 Vbeta forward and 13 Jbeta reverse. Data came from immunoSEQ multiplex PCR; TCRdb stores just in-frame clones and leaves some out. The profile shows roughly 180,000 clones, less than 85% of them singletons. Concerning this clone itself: Its antigen is currently unknown.

This TCR derives from a male donor in good health and CMV-seronegative. The chain employs TRBV27 and TRBJ1-5, with 10 bases fitting TRBD1. The sample taken for sequencing was PBMCs. This chain's CDR3 is CASSLDRGPRQPQHF. In DNA, the CDR3 is TGTGCCAGCAGTTTAGACAGGGGGCCACGTCAGCCCCAGCATTTT.